This T cell receptor beta chain appears in the sequencing data of a study of blood T cells in healthy people across ages. General study points: Those diversity estimates obtained from one million T cells were thought to be underestimates. TCR beta diversity tracked closely with naive T cell percentage.

The V and J ends lost 6 bases and 0 bases, in that order; junction bases with no gene match: 9. CDR3 length: 15 amino acids. Per the germline V gene, CDR1 is DFQATT and CDR2 is SNEGSKA (reference sequence). Per sample, a minimum of 7 million PBMCs were isolated. With a J-beta primer mix and a sample-barcoded 5' primer, a second PCR ran about 7 to 12 cycles. Template switching added a 12-random-nucleotide identifier to every cDNA molecule. One entry per CDR3 protein, called by TCRdb with MiXCR from the 5' RACE reads. The sample holds some 1.4 million distinct CDR3 sequences; approximately 42% are singletons and the top ten take under 8%. As regards this clonotype: Antigen unknown.

The specimen was blood. This sequence originates from a woman younger than 30 in good health. The chain is built from TRBV20-1 and TRBJ1-1; 8 nucleotides line up with TRBD1. CDR3 bases: TGCAGTGCCAGGAGACAGGGGCCTTTGAACACTGAAGCTTTCTTT. This gives the protein CSARRQGPLNTEAFF.